This passage covers 15 T cell receptor beta chains from one sample sequenced in a study of control samples from healthy donors and cancer patients. This table comes from immunoSEQ multiplex PCR, and its TCRdb copy is limited to in-frame clones, with some not included. The table includes around 190,000 clones, approximately 94% detected once. The sequenced sample consisted of blood. Every receptor here comes from a man aged 30 to 39 in good health.

The V call is TRBV24-1, the J call TRBJ1-6; 11 bases fit TRBD1. Germline assignment: CDR1 KGHDR and CDR2 SFDVKD. Trimming cost V 1 base and J 9 bases; bases outside gene matches: 7. CDR3 length equals 17 residues. The chain's CDR3 is CATSDLEDRGLGSPLHF. CDR3 sequence (DNA): TGTGCCACCAGTGATTTAGAGGACAGGGGGCTCGGTTCACCCCTCCACTTT.

The chain's CDR3 is CASSKSLRQGYEQYF. The CDR3 DNA follows: TGTGCCAGCAGCAAAAGTCTGAGACAGGGTTACGAGCAGTACTTC. The V and J genes are TRBV21-1 and TRBJ2-7; the tabulated D call, TRBD1, remains unverified against the DNA. TRBV21-1 is termed a pseudogene. CDR3 size: 15 residues.

This clone came up a few times. The chain has TRBV9 and TRBJ1-2; 7 bases agree with TRBD1. The CDR3 is 14 amino acids. CDR1 and CDR2 from the germline V gene are SGDLS and YYNGEE. Germline trimming cut 3 bases from V and 3 bases from J; bases unmatched to any gene: 5. This chain's CDR3 is CASSAGTADYGYTF. CDR3 nucleotides: TGTGCCAGCAGCGCTGGGACAGCTGACTATGGCTACACCTTC.

The CDR3 spells CASSFSGTGYNSPLHF. CDR3 DNA sequence: TGTGCCAGCAGTTTCTCCGGGACAGGGTATAATTCACCCCTCCACTTT. The chain recombines TRBV27 with TRBJ1-6; 9 bases match TRBD1. Losses at the gene ends were 3 bases for V and 4 bases for J; bases not matched to a gene: 4. This CDR3 region has 16 residues. Germline V lookup: CDR1 MNHEY, CDR2 SMNVEV (reference sequence).

V gene TRBV7-9 combines with J gene TRBJ2-2, with a weak D call TRBD2 (6 bases). This CDR3 comprises 16 residues. Germline V gene lookup returns CDR1 SEHNR and CDR2 FQNEAQ (reference sequence). V was shortened by 6 bases and J by 5 bases, with 19 bases between the two germline ends. CDR3 nucleotide sequence: TGTGCCAGCAGATTATACGGGACCCGGGGGACCGGGGAGCTGTTTTTT. Protein: CASRLYGTRGTGELFF.

This rearrangement joins TRBV7-3 to TRBJ2-7; D is ambiguous. Germline V CDR1 and CDR2: SGHTA, FQGTGA. The CDR3 length is 12 residues. Trimming cost V 1 base and J 7 bases, with 8 bases left between them. CDR3 in amino acids: CASSLSTVEQYF. DNA for the CDR3: TGTGCCAGCAGCTTAAGCACGGTAGAGCAGTACTTC.

The V gene is TRBV9, the J gene TRBJ2-1, with 7 nucleotides matching TRBD1. Germline lookup yields CDR1 SGDLS and CDR2 YYNGEE. The CDR3 has 16 amino acids. V was pared by 3 bases and J by 0 bases, with 6 bases of the junction left unmatched. CDR3 residues: CASSDPQGSSYNEQFF. The DNA of the CDR3 is TGTGCCAGCAGCGATCCACAGGGGAGCTCCTACAATGAGCAGTTCTTC.

This clone was counted a single time. The chain is built from TRBV4-3 and TRBJ1-1; D not resolved. Germline V gene data show CDR1 as LGHNA and CDR2 as YSLEER. The V end was cut by 0 bases, the J end by 0 bases, with 8 bases between. The CDR3 consists of 15 residues. The CDR3 loop is CASSQERSVNTEAFF. CDR3 nucleotide sequence: TGCGCCAGCAGCCAAGAACGGAGCGTGAACACTGAAGCTTTCTTT.

The J gene is TRBJ1-2, the V gene TRBV7-3, with TRBD1 identical over 11 bases. CDR3 length: 13 amino acids. CDR1 is SGHTA and CDR2 is FQGTGA in the germline V gene. Unmatched junction bases numbered 1, after V lost 3 bases and J lost 7 bases. The chain's CDR3 is CASSFGTGGGYTF. The DNA for the CDR3 is TGTGCCAGCAGCTTCGGGACAGGGGGTGGCTACACCTTC.

This clone has a handful of counts. The genes are TRBV9 and TRBJ1-2; D not certain. The germline V gene has CDR1 SGDLS and CDR2 YYNGEE. V gave up 4 bases and J gave up 4 bases, with 11 bases separating them. There are 13 residues in the CDR3. The CDR3 nucleotides are TGTGCCAGCAGCACCTCCGGTACCTATGGCTACACCTTC. Amino acids: CASSTSGTYGYTF.

The V and J genes are TRBV10-3 and TRBJ1-5; D remains unclear. There are 13 residues in the CDR3. V dropped 8 bases and J dropped 4 bases, with 12 bases sitting between them. Per germline, CDR1 ENHRY and CDR2 SYGVKD. The CDR3 loop reads CAISNTGNQPQHF. The CDR3 DNA reads as TGTGCCATCTCAAACACGGGGAATCAGCCCCAGCATTTT.

This clone appeared once. The CDR3 sequence is CASSYDPSHTQYF. The CDR3 DNA is TGTGCCAGCAGTTACGACCCCTCCCATACGCAGTATTTT. The genes are TRBV6-5 and TRBJ2-3; D is unclear. CDR3 length: 13 amino acids. V shed 2 bases and J shed 7 bases, with 10 bases lying between them. CDR1 is MNHEY, CDR2 SVGAGI, per germline.

V and J are TRBV19 and TRBJ1-4, with 7 bases that match TRBD1. V lost 3 bases and J lost 4; bases outside the gene matches: 5. In germline, CDR1 is LNHDA, CDR2 SQIVND (reference sequence). The CDR3 consists of 15 residues. CDR3 in amino acids: CASSIDRDSNEKLFF. The CDR3 nucleotides read TGTGCCAGTAGTATTGACCGGGACAGTAATGAAAAACTGTTTTTT.

This clone appeared once. The gene calls are TRBV25-1 and TRBJ1-2; D possibly corresponds to TRBD1 (5 bases). V was shortened by 1 base and J by 8 bases, with 20 bases between the two germline ends. The CDR3 runs 16 residues. Germline CDR1 MGHDK, CDR2 SYGVNS. CDR3 sequence: CASSEFRRSRGEGYTF. CDR3 nucleotides: TGTGCCAGCAGTGAATTTAGGAGGTCCCGGGGGGAGGGCTACACCTTC.

The rearrangement joins TRBV29-1 to TRBJ1-2, with TRBD1 as a possible D gene (6 bases). The CDR3 covers 11 residues. Germline assignment: CDR1 SQVTM and CDR2 ANQGSEA. V was pared by 4 bases and J by 6 bases, with 9 bases between. As DNA, the CDR3 is TGCAGCGTTGGGGCAGGGGATGGCTACACCTTC. Translation gives CSVGAGDGYTF.